These 20 T cell receptor beta chains were sequenced from one sample in a study of shared clonotypes between healthy human individuals. Here immunoSEQ multiplex PCR was the method, and the copy in TCRdb shows in-frame clones only, minus some. The repertoire holds 2 million to 3 million clones, with approximately 93% as singletons. The sequencing input was naive CD4+ T cells from PBMCs. This sample's subset: CD45RA+ positively selected. Receptors were obtained from a man younger than 35 in good health. Some clones in this sample may be carry-over from other donors' samples.

This clone has just one count. This chain connects TRBV18 to TRBJ1-5; D is unresolved. This CDR3 region has 13 residues. V shed 4 bases and J shed 5 bases, with 9 bases lying between them. Per germline, CDR1 KGHSH and CDR2 LQKENI. CDR3 nucleotide sequence: TGTGCCAGCTCACAAGGGTCGGATCAGCCCCAGCATTTT. It encodes CASSQGSDQPQHF.

The chain has TRBV7-2 and TRBJ1-1, with 8 bases aligning to TRBD1. Germline loops: CDR1 SGHTA, CDR2 FQGNSA. After removal of 5 bases from V and 8 bases from J, the junction contained 10 bases not matched to a gene. This CDR3 has 14 residues. The CDR3 protein is CASSGDRGRDEAFF. DNA of the CDR3: TGTGCCAGCAGCGGAGACAGGGGCCGGGACGAAGCTTTCTTT.

With regard to this clone: The same CDR3 is also encoded by other DNA sequences in this sample. This chain connects TRBV11-2 to TRBJ1-5; D gene unclear. V lost 1 base and J 4 bases, leaving 5 bases between the germline ends. The CDR3 covers 13 residues. The germline V gene has CDR1 SGHAT and CDR2 FQNNGV. CDR3 in DNA: TGTGCCAGCAGCTTAGGTAGGAATCAGCCCCAGCATTTT. Its protein product is CASSLGRNQPQHF. Based on the CDR3 plus reference TRBV11-2 and TRBJ1-5, the full variable domain is EAGVAQSPRYKIIEKRQSVAFWCNPISGHATLYWYQQILGQGPKLLIQFQNNGVVDDSQLPKDRFSAERLKGVDSTLKIQPAKLEDSAVYLCASSLGRNQPQHFGDGTRLSIL.

This chain links TRBV11-2 with TRBJ2-2; D might be TRBD1 (5 bases). The germline gives CDR1 SGHAT, CDR2 FQNNGV. The CDR3 contains 13 residues. Trimming took off 6 bases at V and 1 base at J, with 6 bases between the two ends. CDR3 nucleotide sequence: TGTGCCAGCAGGGGGCGGAACACCGGGGAGCTGTTTTTT. The encoded protein is CASRGRNTGELFF.

The genes are TRBV7-9 and TRBJ2-5, with 7 bases identical to TRBD1. V lost 8 bases to trimming and J lost 2 bases; unmatched junction nucleotides: 11. The germline CDR1 and CDR2 sequences are SEHNR and FQNEAQ (reference sequence). The length of the CDR3 is 15 residues. The CDR3 DNA follows: TGTGCCAGCCTAACCGCAGGGGGTCAGCAAGAGACCCAGTACTTC. This sequence encodes CASLTAGGQQETQYF.

The rearrangement links TRBV18 to TRBJ2-3; 7 positions agree with TRBD1. There are 15 residues in the CDR3. V lost 6 bases and J lost 5; bases outside the gene matches: 11. CDR1 is KGHSH and CDR2 is LQKENI in the germline V gene. CDR3 amino acids: CASSRGLVIVDTQYF. For the CDR3, the DNA is TGTGCCAGCTCTAGGGGGCTTGTGATCGTAGATACGCAGTATTTT.

The CDR3 loop reads CASIIDSFRTDTQYF. In DNA form, the CDR3 reads TGTGCCAGCATAATAGACAGTTTCCGCACAGATACGCAGTATTTT. V is TRBV6-1 and J is TRBJ2-3, with a possible D match to TRBD1 (5 bases). Germline-derived CDR1 and CDR2 are MNHNS and SASEGT. V was clipped by 7 bases and J by 1 base, with 15 bases between them. The CDR3 contains 15 residues.

The rearrangement uses TRBV14 and TRBJ2-2; D uncertain. This CDR3 is built from 12 residues. Germline-derived CDR1 and CDR2 are SGHDN and FVKESK. V was pared by 2 bases and J by 6 bases, with 4 bases between. CDR3 sequence reads: CASSQWAGELFF. The DNA for the CDR3 is TGTGCCAGCAGCCAATGGGCCGGGGAGCTGTTTTTT.

The V call is TRBV28, the J call TRBJ1-1, with 8 bases matching TRBD1. This CDR3 is 16 amino acids long. V lost 5 bases, J lost 3 bases, and 11 bases stayed unmatched. Germline values: CDR1 MDHEN, CDR2 SYDVKM. CDR3 sequence reads: CASSLRTGSGDTEAFF. In DNA form, the CDR3 reads TGTGCCAGCAGTCTAAGGACAGGGTCTGGAGACACTGAAGCTTTCTTT.

This clone was seen more than once but under ten times. An end of the junction does not agree with germline; a read error may underlie this. This rearrangement joins TRBV5-1 to TRBJ2-1, with TRBD2 matching 10 bases. Germline assignment: CDR1 SGHRS and CDR2 YFSETQ. This CDR3 is 11 amino acids long. The chain's CDR3 is CASSAGGPVIF. The CDR3 coding sequence is TGCGCCAGCTCAGCGGGAGGGCCCGTAATCTTC.

V is TRBV19 and J is TRBJ2-7; no definite D call. This CDR3 contains 14 residues. The V and J ends lost 3 bases and 2 bases respectively, with 11 bases between them. CDR1 LNHDA and CDR2 SQIVND come from the germline V gene (reference sequence). The CDR3 nucleotides are TGTGCCAGTAGTATTGGGGTTTGGGCCTACGAGCAGTACTTC. Translating it yields CASSIGVWAYEQYF.

The V gene is TRBV6-6, the J gene TRBJ2-7; D may be TRBD1 or TRBD2 (6 bases each). This CDR3 has 14 residues. CDR1 MNHNY and CDR2 SVGAGI come from the germline V gene (reference sequence). Trimming shortened V by 2 bases and J by 7 bases, and 15 bases separated the two germline ends. The CDR3 DNA is TGTGCCAGCAGTTACAACCGGGGGCTGGGTGAGCAGTACTTC. Protein product: CASSYNRGLGEQYF.

The gene calls are TRBV5-4 and TRBJ1-4, with 10 bases identical to TRBD1. Losses at the gene ends were 0 bases for V and 8 bases for J; bases not matched to a gene: 7. Germline values: CDR1 SGHNT, CDR2 YYREEE (reference sequence). The CDR3 covers 16 residues. This CDR3 reads CASSLGQGARGEKLFF. The DNA of the CDR3 is TGTGCCAGCAGCTTGGGACAGGGGGCGCGGGGGGAAAAACTGTTTTTT.

The chain joins TRBV6-1 to TRBJ2-7; no clear D gene. CDR1 and CDR2 (germline): MNHNS, SASEGT. The V gene lost 7 bases and the J gene lost 2 bases, with 9 bases spanning the gap. This CDR3 comprises 12 residues. The CDR3 DNA reads as TGTGCCAGCACTATTCGGACCTACGAGCAGTACTTC. As protein: CASTIRTYEQYF.

The chain joins TRBV5-1 to TRBJ2-7; 9 bases map to TRBD1. This CDR3 is built from 14 residues. Germline CDR1 and CDR2: SGHRS and YFSETQ. The V and J ends lost 0 bases and 6 bases, in that order; junction bases with no gene match: 4. The CDR3 DNA follows: TGCGCCAGCAGCTTGGGGACAGGGGCGAGCGAGCAGTACTTC. Translation gives CASSLGTGASEQYF.

This clone came up once. The V and J genes are TRBV6-5 and TRBJ1-6, with D hard to call. From germline, CDR1 is MNHEY and CDR2 SVGAGI. V was cut by 0 bases and J by 10 bases, with 13 bases left in between. This CDR3 region has 15 residues. This CDR3 reads CASSYSFGIGSPLHF. The CDR3 nucleotides read TGTGCCAGCAGTTACTCTTTTGGTATAGGATCACCCCTCCACTTT.

This chain connects TRBV5-8 to TRBJ2-7, with D tentatively TRBD1 (6 bases). CDR1 is SGHTS and CDR2 is YDEGEE in the germline V gene. The CDR3 has 14 amino acids. Between the trimmed V and J ends, which lost 0 bases and 5 bases, there was a span of 12 bases. CDR3 sequence: CASSLDRARHEQYF. Here the CDR3 DNA reads TGTGCCAGCAGCTTGGACAGGGCACGCCACGAGCAGTACTTC. The whole variable domain, remainder taken from reference TRBV5-8 and TRBJ2-7, is EAGVTQSPTHLIKTRGQQATLRCSPISGHTSVYWYQQALGLGLQFLLWYDEGEERNRGNFPPRFSGRQFPNYSSELNVNALELEDSALYLCASSLDRARHEQYFGPGTRLTVT.

This clone was recorded only once. The same CDR3 is also encoded by other DNA sequences in this sample. V is TRBV28 and J is TRBJ2-7, with unresolved D. Germline loops: CDR1 MDHEN, CDR2 SYDVKM. The CDR3 runs to 13 residues. Trimming took 6 bases from V and 4 from J, leaving 13 bases between them. Written as DNA, the CDR3 is TGTGCCAGCAGCCTTCCCACACCGTACGAGCAGTACTTC. Encoded protein: CASSLPTPYEQYF. The full variable domain, completed using reference TRBV28 and TRBJ2-7, is DVKVTQSSRYLVKRTGEKVFLECVQDMDHENMFWYRQDPGLGLRLIYFSYDVKMKEKGDIPEGYSVSREKKERFSLILESASTNQTSMYLCASSLPTPYEQYFGPGTRLTVT.

This chain joins TRBV19 and TRBJ2-7; D is ambiguous. The CDR3 consists of 13 residues. V dropped 10 bases and J dropped 0 bases, with 13 bases sitting between them. The V gene's germline CDR1 is LNHDA and CDR2 SQIVND (reference sequence). CDR3 loop: CATSRAASYEQYF. In DNA, the CDR3 is TGTGCCACCTCTAGGGCAGCCTCCTACGAGCAGTACTTC.

This rearrangement joins TRBV29-1 to TRBJ1-2; the D is unclear. The V and J ends lost 5 bases and 0 bases respectively, with 13 bases between them. The CDR3 runs to 14 residues. Germline values: CDR1 SQVTM, CDR2 ANQGSEA. CDR3 nucleotide sequence: TGCAGCGTTCCCGGGGTGTCCTCTAACTATGGCTACACCTTC. Its protein is CSVPGVSSNYGYTF.